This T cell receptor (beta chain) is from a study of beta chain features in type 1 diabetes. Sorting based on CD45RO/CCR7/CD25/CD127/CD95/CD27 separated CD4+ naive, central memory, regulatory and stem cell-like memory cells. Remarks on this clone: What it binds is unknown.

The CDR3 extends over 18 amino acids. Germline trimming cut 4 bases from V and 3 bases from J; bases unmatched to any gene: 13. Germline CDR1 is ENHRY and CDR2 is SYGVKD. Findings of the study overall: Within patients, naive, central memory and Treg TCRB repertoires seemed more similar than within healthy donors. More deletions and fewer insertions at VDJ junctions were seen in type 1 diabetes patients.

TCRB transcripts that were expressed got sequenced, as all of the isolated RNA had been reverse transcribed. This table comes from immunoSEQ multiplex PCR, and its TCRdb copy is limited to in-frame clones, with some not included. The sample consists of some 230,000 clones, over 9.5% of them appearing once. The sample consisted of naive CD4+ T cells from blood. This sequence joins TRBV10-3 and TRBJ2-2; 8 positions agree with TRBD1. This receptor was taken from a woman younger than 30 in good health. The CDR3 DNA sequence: TGTGCCATCAGTGGCAGCCTTTTTGGACAGGGCGACACCGGGGAGCTGTTTTTT. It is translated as CAISGSLFGQGDTGELFF.